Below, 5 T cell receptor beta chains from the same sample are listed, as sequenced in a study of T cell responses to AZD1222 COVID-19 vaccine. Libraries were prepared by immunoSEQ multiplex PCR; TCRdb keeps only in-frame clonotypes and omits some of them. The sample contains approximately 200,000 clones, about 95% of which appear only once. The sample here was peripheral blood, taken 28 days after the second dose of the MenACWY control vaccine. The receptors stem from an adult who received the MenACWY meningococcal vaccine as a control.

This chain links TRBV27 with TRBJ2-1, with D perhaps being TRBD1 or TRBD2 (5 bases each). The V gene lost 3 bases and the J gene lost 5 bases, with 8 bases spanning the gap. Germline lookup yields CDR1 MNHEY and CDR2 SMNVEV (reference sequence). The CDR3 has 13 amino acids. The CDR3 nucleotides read TGTGCCAGCAGTTTTTGGGACGACAATGAGCAGTTCTTC. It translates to CASSFWDDNEQFF.

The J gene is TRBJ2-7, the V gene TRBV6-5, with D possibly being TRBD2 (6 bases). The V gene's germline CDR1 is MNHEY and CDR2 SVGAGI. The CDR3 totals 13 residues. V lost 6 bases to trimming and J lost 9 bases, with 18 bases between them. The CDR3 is CASRGEGRKGQYF. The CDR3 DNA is TGTGCCAGCAGGGGTGAGGGGAGGAAGGGGCAGTACTTC.

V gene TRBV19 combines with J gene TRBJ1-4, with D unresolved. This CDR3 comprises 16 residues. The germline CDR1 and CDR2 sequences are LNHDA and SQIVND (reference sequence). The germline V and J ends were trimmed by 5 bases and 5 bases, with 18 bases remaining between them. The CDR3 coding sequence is TGTGCCAGTAGTCCCGGAACCTCTCAAGGAAATGAAAAACTGTTTTTT. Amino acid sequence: CASSPGTSQGNEKLFF.

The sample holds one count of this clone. This CDR3 is CAWSIRQGQETQYF. The DNA of the CDR3 is TGTGCCTGGAGTATCAGACAGGGCCAAGAGACCCAGTACTTC. The rearrangement joins TRBV30 to TRBJ2-5; 7 bases fit TRBD1. J gave up 1 base and V 2 bases, and 4 bases lay outside the gene matches. CDR3 length: 14 residues. Germline V gene sequence: CDR1 GTSNPN, CDR2 SVGIG (reference sequence).

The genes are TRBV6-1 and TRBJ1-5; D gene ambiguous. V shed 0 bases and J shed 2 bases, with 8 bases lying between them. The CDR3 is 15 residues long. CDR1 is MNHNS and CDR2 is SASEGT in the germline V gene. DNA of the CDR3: TGTGCCAGCAGTGAAGCCCAGGTGGGCAATCAGCCCCAGCATTTT. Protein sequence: CASSEAQVGNQPQHF.